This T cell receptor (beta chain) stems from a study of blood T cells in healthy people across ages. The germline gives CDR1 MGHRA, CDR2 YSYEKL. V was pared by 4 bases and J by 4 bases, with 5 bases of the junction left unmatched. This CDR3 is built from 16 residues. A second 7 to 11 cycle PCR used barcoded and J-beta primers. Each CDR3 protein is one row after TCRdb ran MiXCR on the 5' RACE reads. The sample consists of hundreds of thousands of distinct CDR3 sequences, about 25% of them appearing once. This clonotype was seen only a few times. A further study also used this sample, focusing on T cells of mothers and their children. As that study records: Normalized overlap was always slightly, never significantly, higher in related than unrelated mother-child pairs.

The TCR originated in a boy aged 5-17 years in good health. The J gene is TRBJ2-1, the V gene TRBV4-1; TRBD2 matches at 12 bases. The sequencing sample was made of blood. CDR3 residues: CASSRSLAGGYNEQFF. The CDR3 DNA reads TGCGCCAGCAGCCGGAGCCTAGCGGGGGGGTACAATGAGCAGTTCTTC.